Below are 19 T cell receptor beta chains sequenced from a single sample in a study of blood T cell repertoires in COVID-19. Method: immunoSEQ multiplex PCR; TCRdb's copy keeps in-frame clones and lacks some. The table has roughly 100,000 clones, approximately 80% seen once. The sample consisted of peripheral blood. Receptors originate from a man aged 55 to 70 with acute or convalescent COVID-19.

This chain joins TRBV5-1 and TRBJ2-5; 8 nucleotides match TRBD1. Germline CDR1 reads SGHRS; CDR2 reads YFSETQ. V shed 1 base and J 4 bases; nucleotides not matched to a gene: 6. CDR3 length: 15 amino acids. The CDR3 DNA sequence: TGCGCCAGCAGCTTGTTACAGGGGGGTTTAGAGACCCAGTACTTC. Translated: CASSLLQGGLETQYF.

This clone was counted a few times. The chain combines TRBV19 with TRBJ2-5; 8 bases map to TRBD2. Unmatched junction bases numbered 6, after V lost 7 bases and J lost 2 bases. The length of the CDR3 is 14 residues. Germline V gives CDR1 LNHDA, CDR2 SQIVND (reference sequence). CDR3 protein: CASKEAGGQETQYF. DNA for the CDR3: TGTGCCAGTAAAGAGGCGGGAGGTCAAGAGACCCAGTACTTC.

The rearrangement joins TRBV9 to TRBJ2-5; the match to TRBD2 covers 8 bases. Germline CDR1 and CDR2: SGDLS and YYNGEE. The CDR3 has 14 amino acids. The trim removed 3 bases at V and 5 bases at J, leaving 6 bases unmatched. For the CDR3, the DNA is TGTGCCAGCAGCGGGAAAAGCGGGAGCGAGACCCAGTACTTC. This codes for CASSGKSGSETQYF.

This sequence joins TRBV24-1 and TRBJ2-3, with 8 bases that match TRBD1. V lost 0 bases, J lost 6 bases, and 4 bases stayed unmatched. CDR1 is KGHDR and CDR2 is SFDVKD in the germline V gene. CDR3 length: 15 residues. CDR3 amino acids: CATSDLPQGADTQYF. The CDR3 region has the DNA TGTGCCACCAGTGATTTGCCTCAGGGGGCGGATACGCAGTATTTT.

In its sample, this clone was seen a few times. The chain couples TRBV15 to TRBJ2-1, with 10 bases aligning to TRBD2. The CDR3 loop spans 16 amino acids. Germline V lookup: CDR1 LNHNV, CDR2 YYDKDF (reference sequence). V trimming: 5 bases; J trimming: 2 bases; junction bases outside the gene matches: 6. The DNA for the CDR3 is TGTGCCACCAGCGGTGCTCTAGCGGGGGCCTACAATGAGCAGTTCTTC. Translation gives CATSGALAGAYNEQFF. Full variable domain (remainder filled in from reference TRBV15 and TRBJ2-1): DAMVIQNPRYQVTQFGKPVTLSCSQTLNHNVMYWYQQKSSQAPKLLFHYYDKDFNNEADTPDNFQSRRPNTSFCFLDIRSPGLGDTAMYLCATSGALAGAYNEQFFGPGTRLTVL.

The chain links TRBV9 to TRBJ1-2; 9 bases match TRBD1. The germline gives CDR1 SGDLS, CDR2 YYNGEE. There are 15 residues in the CDR3. The junction had 5 bases not matched to a gene; V was cut back by 0 bases and J by 5 bases. CDR3 sequence (DNA): TGTGCCAGCAGCGTAGCTCCACAGGGGGCGTATGGCTACACCTTC. This gives the protein CASSVAPQGAYGYTF.

The J gene is TRBJ2-5, the V gene TRBV4-1; D possibly corresponds to TRBD1 (6 bases). With 3 bases removed from V and 5 bases from J, the gap between germline ends came to 16 bases. CDR3 size: 15 residues. Germline V lookup: CDR1 MGHRA, CDR2 YSYEKL. CDR3 in DNA: TGCGCCAGCAGCCAGCCTCCGGGACACGGGGAGACCCAGTACTTC. Translating gives CASSQPPGHGETQYF.

This chain joins TRBV3-1 (or the pseudogene TRBV3-2) and TRBJ2-1, with no clear D. The germline gives CDR1 LGHDT, CDR2 YNNKEL (reference sequence). The CDR3 extends over 15 amino acids. The ends were cut back, 0 bases at V and 3 bases at J, with 9 bases in the middle. CDR3 residues: CASSQDPGLYNEQFF. The CDR3 region has the DNA TGTGCCAGCAGCCAAGACCCAGGCCTCTACAATGAGCAGTTCTTC.

The gene calls are TRBV5-1 and TRBJ2-2; D is unresolved. CDR1 is SGHRS, CDR2 YFSETQ, per germline. The CDR3 totals 12 residues. V was cut by 3 bases and J by 3 bases, with 3 bases left in between. CDR3 amino acids: CASSSYTGELFF. In nucleotides, the CDR3 is TGCGCCAGCAGCTCATACACCGGGGAGCTGTTTTTT.

This chain joins TRBV6-5 and TRBJ2-5; the D gene is possibly TRBD1 (7 bases). This CDR3 has 15 residues. The germline V gene has CDR1 MNHEY and CDR2 SVGAGI. Deletions cut 4 bases from V and 5 bases from J, with 17 bases between. CDR3 nucleotide sequence: TGTGCCAGCAGTTCCAGGGGGGCCGGGGAGGAGACCCAGTACTTC. It encodes CASSSRGAGEETQYF.

The rearrangement joins TRBV29-1 to TRBJ2-5, with a tentative D call TRBD2 (5 bases). CDR3 length: 14 residues. Germline values: CDR1 SQVTM, CDR2 ANQGSEA. The ends were cut back, 2 bases at V and 5 bases at J, with 15 bases in the middle. The CDR3 sequence: CSVEIAPGGETQYF. CDR3 in DNA: TGCAGCGTTGAAATCGCCCCCGGCGGGGAGACCCAGTACTTC.

The rearrangement links TRBV18 to TRBJ2-6; D not certain. Germline CDR1 reads KGHSH; CDR2 reads LQKENI. V was pared by 4 bases and J by 4 bases, with 11 bases between. The CDR3 runs 15 residues. CDR3 residues: CASSLSESGANVLTF. The CDR3 nucleotides read TGTGCCAGCTCACTATCAGAATCCGGGGCCAACGTCCTGACTTTC.

V usage is TRBV2 and J usage is TRBJ2-1; TRBD1 matches at 7 bases. V was clipped by 8 bases and J by 1 base; unmatched bases: 5. From germline, CDR1 is SNHLY and CDR2 FYNNEI. The CDR3 has 14 residues. The CDR3 sequence is CASPHRGSYNEQFF. Here the CDR3 DNA reads TGTGCCAGCCCACACAGGGGTTCCTACAATGAGCAGTTCTTC.

The genes are TRBV19 and TRBJ1-6; 10 bases agree with TRBD1. There are 18 residues in the CDR3. The trim removed 3 bases at V and 0 bases at J, leaving 5 bases unmatched. Germline V gives CDR1 LNHDA, CDR2 SQIVND (reference sequence). CDR3 nucleotides: TGTGCCAGTAGTATTGGGACAGGGGCCAACTCCTATAATTCACCCCTCCACTTT. Its protein product is CASSIGTGANSYNSPLHF.

The chain carries TRBV11-3 and TRBJ2-1, with TRBD2 as a possible D gene (5 bases). Germline V gene lookup returns CDR1 SGHNT and CDR2 YENEEA. V lost 5 bases to trimming and J lost 7 bases, with 15 bases between them. The CDR3 is 14 residues long. CDR3 residues: CASSPKRLSNEQFF. The CDR3 nucleotides are TGTGCCAGCAGCCCCAAGCGGCTCAGTAATGAGCAGTTCTTC.

This chain links TRBV3-1 (or the pseudogene TRBV3-2) with TRBJ2-1; D might be TRBD2 (7 bases). The CDR3 has 16 amino acids. Trimming left V 4 bases short and J 6 bases short, with 19 bases between. Germline values: CDR1 LGHDT, CDR2 YNNKEL (reference sequence). CDR3 bases: TGTGCCAGCAGCCGTCGGGGGGCCTCGGTTAGCAATGAGCAGTTCTTC. Protein: CASSRRGASVSNEQFF.

The rearrangement uses TRBV13 and TRBJ2-2; 10 nucleotides line up with TRBD2. V dropped 5 bases and J dropped 4; count of bases not matched to a gene: 7. The CDR3 is 16 residues long. The germline gives CDR1 PRHDT, CDR2 FYEKMQ (reference sequence). CDR3 protein: CASSPIAGGGTGELFF. As DNA, the CDR3 is TGTGCCAGCAGCCCTATAGCGGGAGGTGGCACCGGGGAGCTGTTTTTT.

This chain links TRBV7-9 with TRBJ2-1, with TRBD2 identical over 15 bases. V lost 5 bases to trimming and J lost 10 bases; unmatched junction nucleotides: 6. The CDR3 contains 15 residues. Germline CDR1 reads SEHNR; CDR2 reads FQNEAQ (reference sequence). The CDR3 loop reads CASSRTSGGALEQFF. The DNA of the CDR3 is TGTGCCAGCAGCCGGACTAGCGGGGGGGCCTTGGAGCAGTTCTTC.

V gene TRBV2 combines with J gene TRBJ1-3; 9 bases are shared with TRBD1. CDR1 SNHLY and CDR2 FYNNEI come from the germline V gene. V gave up 7 bases and J gave up 0 bases; unmatched junction bases: 4. The CDR3 runs to 15 residues. CDR3 sequence (DNA): TGTGCCAGCATGGGACAGGGCTTCTCTGGAAACACCATATATTTT. Translating gives CASMGQGFSGNTIYF.